What follows are 9 T cell receptor beta chains derived from one specimen sequenced in a study of early T cells in non-severe SARS-CoV-2 infection. Via MiXCR, TCRdb re-called the 5' RACE reads, giving one row per CDR3 protein. Among about 87,000 distinct CDR3 sequences listed, approximately 15% were seen once. Sequencing input: whole blood. The receptors come from an adult who was a healthcare worker with PCR-confirmed SARS-CoV-2 infection or an uninfected control (not recorded which).

The rearrangement links TRBV11-3 to TRBJ1-2, with 10 bases fitting TRBD1. In germline, CDR1 is SGHNT, CDR2 YENEEA. Trimming took 2 bases from V and 3 from J; bases not matched to a gene: 6. This CDR3 region has 16 residues. CDR3: CASSLTAGTGDYGYTF. The CDR3, as DNA: TGTGCCAGCAGCTTAACGGCCGGGACAGGGGACTATGGCTACACCTTC. The entire variable domain, with the rest obtained from reference TRBV11-3 and TRBJ1-2, is as follows: EAGVVQSPRYKIIEKKQPVAFWCNPISGHNTLYWYLQNLGQGPELLIRYENEEAVDDSQLPKDRFSAERLKGVDSTLKIQPAELGDSAVYLCASSLTAGTGDYGYTFGSGTRLTVV.

The chain uses TRBV20-1 and TRBJ2-3; D is perhaps TRBD1 (6 bases). Deletions cut 5 bases from V and 3 bases from J, with 15 bases between. The germline V gene encodes CDR1 DFQATT and CDR2 SNEGSKA (reference sequence). The CDR3 loop spans 14 amino acids. The CDR3 nucleotides are TGCAGTGCTTCTACAGGGTCCGGGACAGATACGCAGTATTTT. Protein product: CSASTGSGTDTQYF.

The chain couples TRBV28 to TRBJ2-6; D gene ambiguous. CDR1 is MDHEN, CDR2 SYDVKM, per germline. Trimming removed 10 bases at V and 1 base at J, with 11 bases between. The CDR3 consists of 14 residues. The CDR3, as DNA: TGTGCCACCTCCCCCCAGTCTGGGGCCAACGTCCTGACTTTC. Amino acids: CATSPQSGANVLTF.

This clonotype was seen more than once but under ten times. V gene TRBV7-9 combines with J gene TRBJ1-6, with a tentative D call TRBD1 (6 bases). The CDR3 is 14 amino acids. In germline, CDR1 is SEHNR, CDR2 FQNEAQ (reference sequence). V was shortened by 5 bases and J by 6 bases, with 11 bases between the two germline ends. In DNA, the CDR3 is TGTGCCAGCAGCACCGGGGGCTCTAATTCACCCCTCCACTTT. Its translation: CASSTGGSNSPLHF.

The CDR3: CASSLRGEQYF. CDR3 sequence (DNA): TGTGCCAGCAGTTTACGAGGGGAGCAGTACTTC. V and J are TRBV12-3 or TRBV12-4 and TRBJ2-7; D perhaps matches TRBD2 (5 bases). Trimming took off 2 bases at V and 7 bases at J, with 6 bases between the two ends. The CDR3 has 11 residues.

This clonotype showed up just a few times. The V and J genes are TRBV13 and TRBJ1-3; tentative D call: TRBD1 (5 bases). Trimming shortened V by 5 bases and J by 2 bases, and 28 bases separated the two germline ends. Germline V gives CDR1 PRHDT, CDR2 FYEKMQ (reference sequence). CDR3 length equals 20 residues. The CDR3 coding sequence is TGTGCCAGCAGCAGGACATACTTGGGCTTGGGACGGCGAACTGGAAACACCATATATTTT. It codes for CASSRTYLGLGRRTGNTIYF.

At least ten counts were recorded for this clonotype. The chain is built from TRBV27 and TRBJ1-1; D is perhaps TRBD1 (5 bases). The CDR3 length is 12 residues. Deletions cut 3 bases from V and 11 bases from J, with 13 bases between. Germline lookup yields CDR1 MNHEY and CDR2 SMNVEV (reference sequence). In nucleotides, the CDR3 is TGTGCCAGCAGTTTCCCGGGGCTTGGGGCTTTCTTT. This gives the protein CASSFPGLGAFF.

This clonotype was observed many times. The chain recombines TRBV7-9 with TRBJ2-5, with 8 bases fitting TRBD2. Germline V lookup: CDR1 SEHNR, CDR2 FQNEAQ (reference sequence). CDR3 length equals 16 residues. V shed 5 bases and J 1 base; nucleotides not matched to a gene: 9. The CDR3 nucleotides are TGTGCCAGCAGCGGACGAACTCGGGGGGGCCAAGAGACCCAGTACTTC. As protein: CASSGRTRGGQETQYF.

The V and J genes are TRBV3-1 and TRBJ2-1; 9 nucleotides align to TRBD1. Germline values: CDR1 LGHDT, CDR2 YNNKEL (reference sequence). V shed 0 bases, J shed 6 bases, and the junction held 9 bases outside the gene matches. The CDR3 is 17 residues long. CDR3 loop: CASSQEIRDREGNEQFF. The CDR3 nucleotides read TGTGCCAGCAGCCAAGAAATCCGGGACAGGGAGGGCAATGAGCAGTTCTTC.